A selection of T cell receptor beta chains follows, all from one sample in a study of cytomegalovirus exposure and HLA in healthy donors. TCRdb's table, derived via immunoSEQ multiplex PCR, lists solely in-frame clones and lacks some. Of 100,000 to 150,000 clones listed, 70% to 85% are singletons. Sequencing was carried out using PBMCs. These receptors all stem from a woman in her sixties or seventies in good health and CMV-seropositive. Both conserved end residues are trimmed from each CDR3. A D gene is named only where the DNA matches it firmly.

j_call v_call d_call cdr3_aa
TRBJ2-7 TRBV6-5 - ASRGGTGVLYEQY
- TRBV25-1 - ASSGLYEQY
TRBJ2-4 TRBV9 TRBD1 ASSVGPEGTGKIQNIQY
TRBJ2-1 TRBV19 TRBD1 ASSTGGQGRGEQF
TRBJ1-3 TRBV9 - ASSVGKGNSGNTIY
TRBJ2-3 TRBV27 TRBD1 ASTRDSSTDTQY
TRBJ1-2 TRBV6-1 - ASSAESQVYGYT
TRBJ1-1 TRBV10-3 TRBD1 AISGDRGYTEAF
TRBJ2-1 TRBV19 TRBD2 ASSLPTSGGYNEQF
TRBJ1-4 TRBV2 - ASRLGQGISNEKLF
TRBJ2-7 TRBV5-6 TRBD1 ASSFRDRVHEQY
TRBJ1-1 TRBV2 - ASNAPLTAEAF
TRBJ1-2 TRBV7-6 - ASSLNLTEQGYT
TRBJ2-5 TRBV7-8 - ASSLEGVKETQY
TRBJ2-5 TRBV14 TRBD1 ASSSIRQGARETQY
TRBJ1-1 TRBV7-6 TRBD1 ASSSATGWGNTEAF
TRBJ1-2 TRBV4-1 TRBD1 ASSQDVQGTYGYT
TRBJ2-7 TRBV11-2 TRBD1 ASSLRGRQGNWEQY
TRBJ2-7 TRBV6-1 - ASSVTVDEQY
TRBJ2-5 TRBV4-1 - ASSQPAWGGRGETQY
TRBJ2-7 TRBV2 - ASRPALYEQY
TRBJ2-3 TRBV7-6 - ASSPGQSTDTQY
TRBJ1-1 TRBV29-1 - GVGEQGVEAF
TRBJ2-7 TRBV11-2 TRBD1 ASSPRTGTDYEQY
TRBJ1-1 TRBV5-1 - ASSLDRARNTEAF
TRBJ2-2 TRBV7-6 TRBD1 ASTPLPGTGDSGELF
TRBJ2-7 TRBV7-9 TRBD2 ASSRSGGEGEQY
TRBJ1-4 TRBV7-8 - ASSWGGRVNEKLF
TRBJ1-2 TRBV7-2 TRBD1 ASSPDRGRSYGYT
TRBJ1-5 TRBV6-1 - ASRTETNQPQH
TRBJ1-6 TRBV13 - ASSLSRLKGALH
TRBJ1-2 TRBV4-1 TRBD1 ASSPIRTGYGYT
TRBJ2-3 TRBV5-1 - ASSFLQVPDTQY
TRBJ1-2 TRBV7-2 TRBD1 ASSVSPGGYYGYT
TRBJ2-1 TRBV4-1 TRBD2 ASSQEGQLAGPYNEQF
TRBJ2-7 TRBV11-2 TRBD1 ASSLLTGDEQY
TRBJ1-5 TRBV6-1 - ASSEGWGGYSNQPQH
TRBJ1-1 TRBV19 TRBD1 ASSLQGANTEAF
TRBJ1-1 TRBV10-2 - ASSESAGEAF
TRBJ1-1 TRBV7-6 - ASSPRRDTEAF
TRBJ2-7 TRBV6-6 TRBD1 ASSPGTGLS
TRBJ1-6 TRBV18 TRBD1 ASSPGTGGESSPLH
TRBJ2-3 TRBV27 - ASSPGLLTDTQY
TRBJ2-2 TRBV5-1 TRBD1 ASSIRQGSTGELF
TRBJ1-5 TRBV5-1 - ASSLAGGSDQPQH
TRBJ1-2 TRBV5-1 - ASSLSAGEGYT
TRBJ2-3 TRBV6-5 - ASSRLVITDTQY
TRBJ2-7 TRBV6-5 TRBD2 ASSYAIGVGGYEQY
TRBJ2-2 TRBV7-6 - ASSLGAGELF
TRBJ2-2 TRBV15 - ATSSANTGELF
TRBJ2-6 TRBV13 - ASRWQGSGANVLT
TRBJ2-1 TRBV11-3 - ASSLSGRDEQF
TRBJ1-6 TRBV5-1 - ASSTGQDSPLH
TRBJ1-1 TRBV7-9 - ASSPREVNTEAF
TRBJ1-6 TRBV2 TRBD1 ASNGQGARNSPLH
TRBJ1-3 TRBV6-5 - ASSATYYPGNTIY